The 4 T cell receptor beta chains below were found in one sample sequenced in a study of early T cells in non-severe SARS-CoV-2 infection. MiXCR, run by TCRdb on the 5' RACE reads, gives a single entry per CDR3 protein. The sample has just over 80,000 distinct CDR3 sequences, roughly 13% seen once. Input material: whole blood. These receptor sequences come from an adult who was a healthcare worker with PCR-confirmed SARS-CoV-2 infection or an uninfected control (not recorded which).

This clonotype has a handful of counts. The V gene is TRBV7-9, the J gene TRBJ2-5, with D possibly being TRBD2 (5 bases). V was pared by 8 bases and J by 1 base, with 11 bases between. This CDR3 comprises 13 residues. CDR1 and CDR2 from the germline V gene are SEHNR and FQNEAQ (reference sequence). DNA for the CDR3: TGTGCCAGCTCACTAGTCCCCCAAGAGACCCAGTACTTC. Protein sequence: CASSLVPQETQYF.

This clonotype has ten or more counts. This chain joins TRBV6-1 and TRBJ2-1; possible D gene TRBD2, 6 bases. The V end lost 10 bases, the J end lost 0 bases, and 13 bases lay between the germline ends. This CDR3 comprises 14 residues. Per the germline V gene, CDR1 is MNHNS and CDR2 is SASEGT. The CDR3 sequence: CATGGAFSYNEQFF. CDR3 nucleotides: TGTGCCACCGGCGGGGCTTTCTCCTACAATGAGCAGTTCTTC.

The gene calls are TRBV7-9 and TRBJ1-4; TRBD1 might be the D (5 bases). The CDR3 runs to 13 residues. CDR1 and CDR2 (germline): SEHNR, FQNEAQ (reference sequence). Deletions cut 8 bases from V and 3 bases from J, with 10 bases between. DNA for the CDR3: TGTGCCAGCCAAGGGACTGCTAATGAAAAACTGTTTTTT. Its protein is CASQGTANEKLFF.

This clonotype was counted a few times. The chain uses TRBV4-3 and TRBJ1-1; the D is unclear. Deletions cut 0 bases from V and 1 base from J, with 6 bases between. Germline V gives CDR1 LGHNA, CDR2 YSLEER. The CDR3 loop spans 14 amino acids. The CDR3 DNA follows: TGCGCCAGCAGCCAAGATTACGCGAACACTGAAGCTTTCTTT. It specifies CASSQDYANTEAFF.